The subject of this entry is one T cell receptor beta chain. Its cognate antigen is unknown. The data derive from a study of T cells in Graves' hyperthyroidism and ophthalmopathy. Findings and limits, study-wide: Also found in blood were most expanded thyroid clonotypes above 0.001. Model output signaled ophthalmopathy a median roughly 6.5 months ahead of onset.

TCR beta CDR3 regions were amplified from RNA. The TCR CDR3 first-round RT-PCR relied on the HTBI primer set. TCRdb called the multiplex PCR reads again in MiXCR, with one record for every CDR3 protein. Here the sample spans about 700,000 distinct CDR3 sequences, 45% being singletons. The sequenced sample consisted of peripheral blood or thyroid tissue (not recorded which). The source is an adult man with Graves' disease, either hyperthyroidism or ophthalmopathy (not recorded which).

In DNA form, the CDR3 reads TGTGCCACCAGCAGAGATCCCACAAATGCCAGTCAGCCCCAGCATTTT. Its translation is CATSRDPTNASQPQHF. The chain links TRBV15 to TRBJ1-5, with D unresolved. This CDR3 spans 16 amino acids. Trimming took off 0 bases at V and 6 bases at J, with 15 bases between the two ends. CDR1 and CDR2 from the germline V gene are LNHNV and YYDKDF (reference sequence).